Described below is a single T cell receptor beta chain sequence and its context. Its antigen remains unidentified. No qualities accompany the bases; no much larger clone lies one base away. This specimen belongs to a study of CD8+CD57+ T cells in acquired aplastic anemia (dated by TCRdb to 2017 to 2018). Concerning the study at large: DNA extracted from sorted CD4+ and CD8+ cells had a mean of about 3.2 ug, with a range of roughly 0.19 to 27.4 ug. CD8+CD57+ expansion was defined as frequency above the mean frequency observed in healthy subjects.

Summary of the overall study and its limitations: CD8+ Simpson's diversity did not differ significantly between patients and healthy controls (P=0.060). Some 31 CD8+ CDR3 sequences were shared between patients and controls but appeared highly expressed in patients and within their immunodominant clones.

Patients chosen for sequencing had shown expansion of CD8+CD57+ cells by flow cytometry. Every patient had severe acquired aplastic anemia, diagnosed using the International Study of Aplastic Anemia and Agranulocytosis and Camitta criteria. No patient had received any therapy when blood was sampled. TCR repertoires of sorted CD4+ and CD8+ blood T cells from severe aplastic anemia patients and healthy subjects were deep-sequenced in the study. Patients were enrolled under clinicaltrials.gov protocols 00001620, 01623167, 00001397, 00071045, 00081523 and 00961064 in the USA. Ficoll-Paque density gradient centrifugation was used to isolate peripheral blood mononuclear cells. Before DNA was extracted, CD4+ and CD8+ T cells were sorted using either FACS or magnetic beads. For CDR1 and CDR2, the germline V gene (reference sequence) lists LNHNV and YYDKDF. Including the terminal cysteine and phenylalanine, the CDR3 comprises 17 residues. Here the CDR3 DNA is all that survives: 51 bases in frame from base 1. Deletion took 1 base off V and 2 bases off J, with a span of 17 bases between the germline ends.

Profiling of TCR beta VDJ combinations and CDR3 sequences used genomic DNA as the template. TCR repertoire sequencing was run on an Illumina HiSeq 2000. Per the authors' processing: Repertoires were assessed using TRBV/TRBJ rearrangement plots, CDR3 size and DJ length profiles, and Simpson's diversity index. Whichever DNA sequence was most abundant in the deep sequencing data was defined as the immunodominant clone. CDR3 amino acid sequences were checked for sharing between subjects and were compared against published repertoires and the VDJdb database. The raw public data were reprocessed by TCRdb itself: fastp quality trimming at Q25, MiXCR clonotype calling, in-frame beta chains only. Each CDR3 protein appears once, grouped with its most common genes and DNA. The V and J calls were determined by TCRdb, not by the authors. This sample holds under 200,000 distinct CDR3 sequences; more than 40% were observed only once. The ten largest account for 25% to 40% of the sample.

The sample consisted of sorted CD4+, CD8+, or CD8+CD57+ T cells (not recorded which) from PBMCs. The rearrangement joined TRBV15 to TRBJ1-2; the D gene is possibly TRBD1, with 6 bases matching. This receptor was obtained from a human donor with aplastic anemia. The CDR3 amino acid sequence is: CATSRGGGGHLNYGYTF. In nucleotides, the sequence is TGTGCCACCAGCAGAGGGGGAGGGGGACACTTAAACTATGGCTACACCTTC.